The next 31 T cell receptor beta chains were all read from a single sample in a study of low-dose radiotherapy and immunotherapy resistance in tumors (dated by TCRdb to 2021 to 2024). What this sample's time point label stands for: after trial treatment. Read against the paper, the sample's treatment or condition label means: LDRT plus nivolumab, ipilimumab, low-dose cyclophosphamide and aspirin (RACIN trial). The sequencing machine was an Illumina HiSeq 2500. Superscript III and a set of TRAV- and TRBV-specific primers were used to synthesize first-strand cDNA, so that both TCRalpha and TCRbeta chains were covered. TCRs were amplified with Phusion for approximately 20 PCR cycles using a constant-region primer together with the adapter attached to the V primers. TCRdb redid the processing of the public reads, applying fastp at Q25 and MiXCR, and retained in-frame beta chains. Each entry is one CDR3 protein sequence, shown with its most common DNA and genes. For this sample the table gives about 30,000 distinct CDR3 sequences, of which roughly 49% were detected only once. The leading ten clones occupy approximately 5.3% of the sample.

Sequenced here: PBMCs, sampled after low-dose radiotherapy plus immunotherapy. The receptors were gathered from a male donor with gallbladder cancer.

This clonotype was seen ten or more times. This chain connects TRBV5-1 to TRBJ1-2; D gene uncertain. The CDR3 covers 13 residues. Per the germline V gene, CDR1 is SGHRS and CDR2 is YFSETQ. V was clipped by 1 base and J by 8 bases, with 12 bases between them. CDR3: CASSLRESDGYTF. In nucleotides, the CDR3 is TGCGCCAGCAGCTTGCGTGAATCCGACGGCTACACCTTC.

Only a few counts were recorded for this clonotype. CDR3 in DNA: TGTGCCAGCACCGGGACTAGCGCGACCAATTCCTACGAGCAGTACTTC. Translating it yields CASTGTSATNSYEQYF. The chain couples TRBV11-2 to TRBJ2-7; 10 bases match TRBD2. After removal of 7 bases from V and 1 base from J, the junction contained 10 bases not matched to a gene. Germline assignment: CDR1 SGHAT and CDR2 FQNNGV. The CDR3 runs to 16 residues. The complete variable domain, with remaining parts taken from reference TRBV11-2 and TRBJ2-7, reads EAGVAQSPRYKIIEKRQSVAFWCNPISGHATLYWYQQILGQGPKLLIQFQNNGVVDDSQLPKDRFSAERLKGVDSTLKIQPAKLEDSAVYLCASTGTSATNSYEQYFGPGTRLTVT.

The chain carries TRBV5-1 and TRBJ2-1, with TRBD2 matching over 11 bases. With V trimmed by 4 bases and J by 12 bases, 15 bases remained unmatched. In germline, CDR1 is SGHRS, CDR2 YFSETQ. This CDR3 is 16 amino acids long. Here the CDR3 DNA reads TGCGCCAGCAGCGAAGTAGCGGGGGGGCCCCCCCACGGGCAGTTCTTC. As protein: CASSEVAGGPPHGQFF.

The sample holds a few counts of this clonotype. The chain joins TRBV11-2 to TRBJ2-1, with 10 bases lining up with TRBD2. CDR3 length: 15 residues. J lost 5 bases, V lost 0 bases, and 1 base had no gene match. Germline CDR1 and CDR2: SGHAT and FQNNGV. The CDR3, as DNA: TGTGCCAGCAGCTTAGAACTAGCGGGGCACAATGAGCAGTTCTTC. This codes for CASSLELAGHNEQFF.

The gene calls are TRBV29-1 and TRBJ2-1; the D call may be TRBD1 or TRBD2 (5 bases each). Germline V gene lookup returns CDR1 SQVTM and CDR2 ANQGSEA. The CDR3 covers 14 residues. The CDR3 DNA sequence: TGCATCGCCCGGGGCGACACACACTACAATGAGCAGTTCTTC. Translation: CIARGDTHYNEQFF.

This clonotype has a handful of counts. The chain couples TRBV5-4 to TRBJ2-3, with D possibly being TRBD1 (6 bases). CDR3 length: 17 residues. CDR1 SGHNT and CDR2 YYREEE come from the germline V gene (reference sequence). V lost 5 bases, J lost 1 base, and 20 bases lay in between. The DNA for the CDR3 is TGTGCCAGCAGTCACGGCGCGACAGGAACCGGCACAGATACGCAGTATTTT. This gives the protein CASSHGATGTGTDTQYF. Based on the CDR3 plus reference TRBV5-4 and TRBJ2-3, the full variable domain is ETGVTQSPTHLIKTRGQQVTLRCSSQSGHNTVSWYQQALGQGPQFIFQYYREEENGRGNFPPRFSGLQFPNYSSELNVNALELDDSALYLCASSHGATGTGTDTQYFGPGTRLTVL.

The rearrangement joins TRBV20-1 to TRBJ2-7, with TRBD2 matching over 10 bases. The CDR3 loop spans 15 amino acids. V lost 2 bases to trimming and J lost 1 base; unmatched junction nucleotides: 5. The germline V gene encodes CDR1 DFQATT and CDR2 SNEGSKA (reference sequence). Here the CDR3 DNA reads TGCAGTGCTAGACCAAGCGGGAGGGTATCCTACGAGCAGTACTTC. This translates into CSARPSGRVSYEQYF.

Sample share makes this clonotype medium-sized. The rearrangement links TRBV29-1 to TRBJ2-1; no clear D gene. This CDR3 contains 10 residues. Germline V gene lookup returns CDR1 SQVTM and CDR2 ANQGSEA. V lost 4 bases and J 6 bases, leaving 4 bases between the germline ends. The CDR3 loop reads CSVVVNEQFF. The CDR3 DNA reads TGCAGCGTTGTGGTCAATGAGCAGTTCTTC.

Here the CDR3 reads CSARDRLARSSYNEQFF. In DNA form, the CDR3 reads TGCAGTGCTAGAGATAGGTTAGCGAGAAGCTCCTACAATGAGCAGTTCTTC. The V and J genes are TRBV20-1 and TRBJ2-1, with D perhaps matching TRBD2 (5 bases). The V end was cut by 0 bases, the J end by 0 bases, with 15 bases between. Germline loops: CDR1 DFQATT, CDR2 SNEGSKA (reference sequence). The CDR3 loop spans 17 amino acids.

In the case of this clonotype: A far larger clone is one nucleotide away, so this likely arose from a read error. Here the CDR3 omits its conserved ending phenylalanine or tryptophan, so a read error is the likely source. The chain is built from TRBV5-8 and TRBJ2-5; TRBD1 matches at 8 bases. The V gene end was trimmed by 0 bases and the J gene end by 2 bases; junction bases not matched to a gene: 0. Germline V lookup: CDR1 SGHTS, CDR2 YDEGEE. This CDR3 contains 14 residues. The CDR3 loop reads CASSLGQGQETQYV. In DNA form, the CDR3 reads TGTGCCAGCAGCTTGGGACAGGGGCAAGAGACCCAGTACGTC.

A note on this clonotype: Given a far larger clone just one base away, this is likely a sequencing read error. The rearrangement links TRBV5-4 to TRBJ2-5; 7 nucleotides line up with TRBD2. The CDR3 extends over 13 amino acids. After removal of 3 bases from V and 11 bases from J, the junction contained 10 bases not matched to a gene. CDR1 and CDR2 (germline): SGHNT, YYREEE (reference sequence). The CDR3 loop reads CASSWDYSNEQYF. The CDR3 DNA reads TGTGCCAGCAGCTGGGACTATTCCAATGAGCAGTACTTC.

This clonotype was detected a few times. V is TRBV12-3 or TRBV12-4 and J is TRBJ2-2; D is undetermined. The CDR3 is 13 amino acids. V lost 6 bases and J 6 bases, leaving 11 bases between the germline ends. CDR3 in DNA: TGTGCCAGCAGGTTCGGGTCGGCCGGGGAGCTGTTTTTT. Its protein product is CASRFGSAGELFF.

This clonotype was seen at least ten times. This rearrangement joins TRBV12-3 or TRBV12-4 to TRBJ2-7, with 10 positions matching TRBD1. V dropped 6 bases and J dropped 5; count of bases not matched to a gene: 10. The CDR3 sequence is 15 residues long. CDR3 in DNA: TGTGCCAGCAGGGGTGCCGGGACAGGGGACCACGAGCAGTACTTC. Amino acids: CASRGAGTGDHEQYF.

The sample holds a few counts of this clonotype. This chain connects TRBV7-2 to TRBJ1-2; 8 nucleotides line up with TRBD1. This CDR3 is built from 14 residues. Germline-derived CDR1 and CDR2 are SGHTA and FQGNSA. The ends lost 1 base at V and 5 bases at J; junction bases unmatched: 3. The CDR3 DNA reads TGTGCCAGCAGCTTAGGGACAGGGAATTATGGCTACACCTTC. Residues: CASSLGTGNYGYTF.

The chain carries TRBV7-8 and TRBJ1-1, with D tentatively TRBD1 (6 bases). Germline V lookup: CDR1 SGHVS, CDR2 FQNEAQ. V gave up 2 bases and J gave up 2 bases, with 12 bases separating them. This CDR3 contains 15 residues. The CDR3 is CASSLLRGPNTEAFF. The CDR3 nucleotides read TGTGCCAGCAGCTTACTACGGGGGCCCAACACTGAAGCTTTCTTT.

The V gene is TRBV6-1, the J gene TRBJ2-7; D tentatively fits TRBD1 or TRBD2 (5 bases each). V gave up 4 bases and J gave up 3 bases, with 13 bases separating them. The CDR3 runs 14 residues. Germline CDR1 and CDR2: MNHNS and SASEGT. The CDR3 spells CASSAGTLGYEQYF. CDR3 nucleotide sequence: TGTGCCAGCAGTGCCGGGACCTTGGGCTACGAGCAGTACTTC.

The V call is TRBV5-1, the J call TRBJ1-5; 12 bases are a match to TRBD1. The CDR3 has 16 amino acids. CDR1 is SGHRS, CDR2 YFSETQ, per germline. After removal of 0 bases from V and 6 bases from J, the junction contained 4 bases not matched to a gene. In nucleotides, the CDR3 is TGCGCCAGCAGCTTGGGGGGACAGGGGGCTGGTCAGCCCCAGCATTTT. Its protein is CASSLGGQGAGQPQHF.

This clonotype was seen ten or more times. The J gene is TRBJ1-2, the V gene TRBV29-1, with D possibly matching TRBD1 (5 bases). V was trimmed by 4 bases and J by 4 bases, leaving 10 bases between them. This CDR3 has 12 amino acids. The V gene's germline CDR1 is SQVTM and CDR2 ANQGSEA. The CDR3 DNA is TGCAGCGTTGTAGGGGAGGGCTATGGCTACACCTTC. Encoded protein: CSVVGEGYGYTF.

This clonotype was detected a few times. A far larger clone is a single base away, which makes a read error likely. The gene calls are TRBV9 and TRBJ2-7; tentatively, D is TRBD2 (6 bases). Trimming removed 3 bases from V and 7 bases from J, with 26 bases in between. CDR1 is SGDLS and CDR2 is YYNGEE in the germline V gene. The CDR3 is 17 residues long. The CDR3 is CASSALSAGPAYNEQYF. The CDR3 nucleotides read TGTGCCAGCAGCGCCCTATCCGCGGGGCCCGCCTACAATGAGCAGTACTTC.

The V call is TRBV15, the J call TRBJ2-3; D not resolved. Trimming removed 0 bases at V and 0 bases at J, with 7 bases between. Germline CDR1 is LNHNV and CDR2 is YYDKDF (reference sequence). The CDR3 has 15 residues. CDR3 nucleotide sequence: TGTGCCACCAGCAGAGATCCTACTAGCACAGATACGCAGTATTTT. Translating gives CATSRDPTSTDTQYF.

This chain links TRBV5-3 with TRBJ2-1, with D possibly being TRBD1 or TRBD2 (5 bases each). TRBV5-3 is classed as an ORF, of uncertain function. CDR3 length: 13 amino acids. V lost 8 bases, J lost 10 bases, and 19 bases lay in between. The CDR3 DNA sequence: TGTGCCAGCAGGCCTCGGGACCGAACCGAGCAGTTCTTC. Amino acid sequence: CASRPRDRTEQFF.

This clonotype occurred many times. The chain uses TRBV5-1 and TRBJ2-1; 8 nucleotides align to TRBD2. CDR1 SGHRS and CDR2 YFSETQ come from the germline V gene. The V segment lost 2 bases and the J segment 2 bases; nucleotides outside the gene matches: 6. The CDR3 spans 16 residues. CDR3 loop: CASSLTSGGTYNEQFF. The DNA of the CDR3 is TGCGCCAGCAGCTTAACAAGCGGGGGAACCTACAATGAGCAGTTCTTC.

This chain joins TRBV5-1 and TRBJ2-3; a weak D match, TRBD2 (6 bases). With 0 bases removed from V and 1 base from J, the gap between germline ends came to 15 bases. The CDR3 contains 17 residues. The germline CDR1 and CDR2 sequences are SGHRS and YFSETQ. The chain's CDR3 is CASSLGGLARGTDTQYF. Written as DNA, the CDR3 is TGCGCCAGCAGCTTGGGGGGACTCGCGAGGGGCACAGATACGCAGTATTTT.

The V and J genes are TRBV7-9 and TRBJ2-3, with 8 positions matching TRBD1. Germline V gene data show CDR1 as SEHNR and CDR2 as FQNEAQ (reference sequence). V gave up 3 bases and J gave up 1 base; unmatched junction bases: 6. There are 16 residues in the CDR3. CDR3 in DNA: TGTGCCAGCAGCTTTACAGGGGGAGTGGGCACAGATACGCAGTATTTT. Translated: CASSFTGGVGTDTQYF. The complete variable domain, with remaining parts taken from reference TRBV7-9 and TRBJ2-3, reads DTGVSQNPRHKITKRGQNVTFRCDPISEHNRLYWYRQTLGQGPEFLTYFQNEAQLEKSRLLSDRFSAERPKGSFSTLEIQRTEQGDSAMYLCASSFTGGVGTDTQYFGPGTRLTVL.

This clonotype was detected once. The chain couples TRBV18 to TRBJ1-3; no reliable D call. The germline V gene has CDR1 KGHSH and CDR2 LQKENI. The CDR3 is 17 residues long. V was cut by 6 bases and J by 0 bases, with 18 bases left in between. CDR3 residues: CASSLRPAGNSGNTIYF. The CDR3, as DNA: TGTGCCAGCTCCCTTAGACCCGCCGGGAACTCTGGAAACACCATATATTTT.

The genes are TRBV29-1 and TRBJ2-5; 7 bases line up with TRBD2. The CDR3 runs 13 residues. Germline V gene data show CDR1 as SQVTM and CDR2 as ANQGSEA. The V gene end was trimmed by 5 bases and the J gene end by 5 bases; junction bases not matched to a gene: 8. The CDR3 here is CSVFPAGVETQYF. The DNA of the CDR3 is TGCAGCGTTTTCCCCGCGGGAGTGGAGACCCAGTACTTC.

This chain connects TRBV12-3 or TRBV12-4 to TRBJ1-4; D may be TRBD1 (5 bases). The CDR3 sequence is 13 residues long. Trimming removed 5 bases at V and 4 bases at J, with 8 bases between. CDR3 amino acids: CASSGQLNEKLFF. CDR3 sequence (DNA): TGTGCCAGCAGTGGACAACTTAATGAAAAACTGTTTTTT.

The CDR3 loop is CASSLGTMGNTIYF. The CDR3 DNA sequence: TGTGCCAGCAGCCTCGGGACGATGGGAAACACCATATATTTT. The chain joins TRBV4-2 to TRBJ1-3, with D perhaps matching TRBD1 (5 bases). Germline assignment: CDR1 LGHNA and CDR2 YNFKEQ. This CDR3 has 14 amino acids. V was pared by 4 bases and J by 4 bases, with 11 bases between.

By share, this clonotype counts as medium-sized. This chain joins TRBV28 and TRBJ2-3; 13 bases match TRBD2. Per the germline V gene, CDR1 is MDHEN and CDR2 is SYDVKM. CDR3 length: 15 residues. The junction had 2 bases not matched to a gene; V was cut back by 2 bases and J by 6 bases. CDR3 amino acids: CASSLGLAGEDTQYF. The CDR3 DNA reads TGTGCCAGCAGTTTAGGACTAGCGGGAGAGGATACGCAGTATTTT.

This clonotype occurred a few times. The rearrangement joins TRBV6-6 to TRBJ2-7, with 11 bases aligning to TRBD1. Germline CDR1 MNHNY, CDR2 SVGAGI (reference sequence). The CDR3 covers 14 residues. Germline trimming cut 6 bases from V and 7 bases from J; bases unmatched to any gene: 8. As DNA, the CDR3 is TGTGCCAGCAGCCGCGGACAGGGGGCAGGGGAGCAGTACTTC. It translates to CASSRGQGAGEQYF.

This chain uses TRBV15 with TRBJ2-5; D ambiguous. This CDR3 region has 13 residues. CDR1 LNHNV and CDR2 YYDKDF come from the germline V gene (reference sequence). The V end lost 10 bases, the J end lost 11 bases, and 23 bases lay between the germline ends. CDR3: CASRLGTVLEQYF. CDR3 bases: TGTGCCAGCAGGTTGGGAACGGTCTTAGAGCAGTACTTC. The full variable domain, its missing parts supplied by reference TRBV15 and TRBJ2-5, is DAMVIQNPRYQVTQFGKPVTLSCSQTLNHNVMYWYQQKSSQAPKLLFHYYDKDFNNEADTPDNFQSRRPNTSFCFLDIRSPGLGDTAMYLCASRLGTVLEQYFGPGTRLLVL.